Shown below are 16 T cell receptor beta chains from a single sample sequenced in a study of OX40 agonist ivuxolimab in advanced cancers. Profiled with immunoSEQ multiplex PCR; TCRdb holds only in-frame clones, not every one. Of about 93,000 clones listed, under 95% are singletons. Sequenced material: CD4+ or CD8+ T cells sorted from blood, taken in a trial of the OX40 agonist ivuxolimab. These receptors came from an adult with an advanced solid tumor such as melanoma, head and neck, liver or kidney cancer.

This clone has just one count. The chain links TRBV11-3 to TRBJ1-3; no firm D call. This CDR3 is built from 13 residues. V gave up 5 bases and J gave up 0 bases, with 5 bases separating them. Per germline, CDR1 SGHNT and CDR2 YENEEA. The chain's CDR3 is CASSSLSGNTIYF. Here the CDR3 DNA reads TGTGCCAGCAGCAGCCTCTCTGGAAACACCATATATTTT.

This chain uses TRBV20-1 with TRBJ2-1; D is perhaps TRBD2 (6 bases). This CDR3 region has 11 residues. The V gene lost 4 bases and the J gene lost 9 bases, with 10 bases spanning the gap. The germline V gene encodes CDR1 DFQATT and CDR2 SNEGSKA (reference sequence). CDR3 protein: CSATPGVEQFF. CDR3 in DNA: TGCAGTGCTACCCCGGGGGTTGAGCAGTTCTTC.

The gene calls are TRBV27 and TRBJ2-7; D unclear. The CDR3 is made up of 13 amino acids. Germline V gives CDR1 MNHEY, CDR2 SMNVEV (reference sequence). V was shortened by 6 bases and J by 7 bases, with 16 bases between the two germline ends. The CDR3 sequence: CASRGLGVREQYF. In DNA form, the CDR3 reads TGTGCCAGCAGGGGCCTAGGTGTTCGGGAGCAGTACTTC.

The chain combines TRBV5-5 with TRBJ2-7; D remains unclear. V was cut by 2 bases and J by 5 bases, with 8 bases left in between. CDR1 and CDR2 from the germline V gene are SGHKS and YYEKEE (reference sequence). CDR3 length equals 12 residues. This chain's CDR3 is CASSFLRDEQYF. DNA of the CDR3: TGTGCCAGCAGCTTTCTTCGGGACGAGCAGTACTTC.

In its sample, this clone was seen once. This chain uses TRBV15 with TRBJ2-1; D not resolved. V dropped 1 base and J dropped 3 bases, with 7 bases sitting between them. CDR1 and CDR2 from the germline V gene are LNHNV and YYDKDF (reference sequence). The CDR3 loop spans 14 amino acids. The CDR3 loop reads CATSRADDYNEQFF. Written as DNA, the CDR3 is TGTGCCACCAGCAGAGCGGACGACTACAATGAGCAGTTCTTC.

The gene calls are TRBV5-6 and TRBJ1-2; no firm D call. The V end lost 6 bases, the J end lost 5 bases, and 17 bases lay between the germline ends. The length of the CDR3 is 14 residues. Germline CDR1 is SGHDT and CDR2 is YYEEEE. This CDR3 reads CASNKQDQFYGYTF. The CDR3 DNA reads TGTGCCAGCAACAAACAAGACCAGTTTTATGGCTACACCTTC.

This clone was found once. The chain employs TRBV5-1 and TRBJ1-2, with D possibly being TRBD1 (5 bases). The V and J ends lost 7 bases and 2 bases respectively, with 12 bases between them. CDR3 length equals 13 residues. The V gene's germline CDR1 is SGHRS and CDR2 YFSETQ. This CDR3 reads CASGVGDNYGYTF. DNA of the CDR3: TGCGCCAGCGGGGTGGGGGACAACTATGGCTACACCTTC.

The V gene is TRBV28, the J gene TRBJ2-3; unclear D gene. The CDR3 consists of 14 residues. From germline, CDR1 is MDHEN and CDR2 SYDVKM. V lost 4 bases and J 2 bases, leaving 10 bases between the germline ends. This CDR3 is CASSSTPLTDTQYF. CDR3 coding DNA: TGTGCCAGCAGTTCGACGCCGCTCACAGATACGCAGTATTTT.

This chain uses TRBV6-5 with TRBJ2-7; 8 nucleotides align to TRBD1. The CDR3 length is 14 residues. The germline V gene has CDR1 MNHEY and CDR2 SVGAGI. Trimming cost V 10 bases and J 1 base; bases outside gene matches: 9. CDR3 loop: CATNDRGLSYEQYF. The CDR3 nucleotides read TGTGCCACTAACGACAGGGGATTATCCTACGAGCAGTACTTC.

This clone has only a few counts. The chain combines TRBV6-5 with TRBJ1-6; 8 bases map to TRBD1. Losses at the gene ends were 5 bases for V and 9 bases for J; bases not matched to a gene: 9. CDR3 length: 15 amino acids. The germline gives CDR1 MNHEY, CDR2 SVGAGI. The CDR3 spells CASSKPGGATSPLHF. CDR3 in DNA: TGTGCCAGCAGTAAACCAGGGGGCGCGACTTCACCCCTCCACTTT.

The V gene is TRBV5-1, the J gene TRBJ2-1; no firm D call. The V gene lost 4 bases and the J gene lost 3 bases, with 14 bases spanning the gap. Germline CDR1 is SGHRS and CDR2 is YFSETQ. This CDR3 region has 15 residues. The CDR3 nucleotides read TGCGCCAGCAGCGGCGGATTTCGAGGCTACAATGAGCAGTTCTTC. It codes for CASSGGFRGYNEQFF.

This chain uses TRBV2 with TRBJ2-5; the D is unclear. Trimming removed 4 bases at V and 2 bases at J, with 14 bases between. Germline V lookup: CDR1 SNHLY, CDR2 FYNNEI. The CDR3 spans 15 residues. The CDR3 protein is CASSVTQQGQETQYF. CDR3 in DNA: TGTGCCAGCAGTGTTACACAGCAAGGGCAAGAGACCCAGTACTTC.

The V call is TRBV19, the J call TRBJ1-2; 8 bases fit TRBD1. Germline CDR1 is LNHDA and CDR2 is SQIVND (reference sequence). J gave up 6 bases and V 4 bases, and 7 bases lay outside the gene matches. The CDR3 runs 14 residues. This CDR3 reads CASSKGQGLNGYTF. In nucleotides, the CDR3 is TGTGCCAGTAGTAAAGGACAGGGTCTAAATGGCTACACCTTC.

This clone was counted only a few times. The chain combines TRBV11-3 with TRBJ2-2; unclear D gene. Germline V gene lookup returns CDR1 SGHNT and CDR2 YENEEA. The length of the CDR3 is 14 residues. V was trimmed by 5 bases and J by 5 bases, leaving 12 bases between them. CDR3 nucleotides: TGTGCCAGCAGCGAAGGAAGCGCTACCGGGGAGCTGTTTTTT. As protein: CASSEGSATGELFF.

This chain links TRBV27 with TRBJ1-1; the match to TRBD1 covers 7 bases. The V and J ends lost 6 bases and 0 bases, in that order; junction bases with no gene match: 4. CDR3 length equals 14 residues. Germline-derived CDR1 and CDR2 are MNHEY and SMNVEV (reference sequence). CDR3 DNA: TGTGCCAGCAGACACCAGGGGGTGAACACTGAAGCTTTCTTT. Amino acids: CASRHQGVNTEAFF.

This chain uses TRBV5-1 with TRBJ1-5; tentative D call: TRBD1 (5 bases). Trimming cost V 4 bases and J 3 bases, with 14 bases left between them. Germline CDR1 is SGHRS and CDR2 is YFSETQ. This CDR3 comprises 15 residues. The CDR3 region is CASSSSGASNQPQHF. The CDR3 DNA sequence: TGCGCCAGCAGCAGCAGCGGGGCCTCCAATCAGCCCCAGCATTTT.